Presented here are 18 T cell receptor beta chains from one specimen sequenced in a study of T cells in Graves' hyperthyroidism and ophthalmopathy (dated by TCRdb to the late 2010s). Library creation used multiplex PCR. Sequencing used an Illumina HiSeq 2000. The TCR beta CDR3 regions were amplified from RNA transcripts. The TCR CDR3 was subjected to a first round of RT-PCR using the HTBI primer set and the Qiagen OneStep RT-PCR kit. In TCRdb, the public reads were trimmed at Q25 with fastp and aligned with MiXCR, with productive beta chains retained. Rows with one shared CDR3 protein collapse into an entry with the most common genes and DNA. The sample table shows roughly 740,000 distinct CDR3 sequences, and roughly 17% are seen once. The ten largest clones represent under 10% of the sample. Source material: blood. The receptors were gathered from a man between 18 and 35 years old with Graves' hyperthyroidism.

This clonotype appeared many times. The V gene is TRBV28, the J gene TRBJ1-2; D ambiguous. The V and J ends lost 7 bases and 0 bases respectively, with 12 bases between them. CDR1 is MDHEN, CDR2 SYDVKM, per germline. This CDR3 is built from 14 residues. Here the CDR3 DNA reads TGTGCCAGCACCCCCGAGGCCACTAACTATGGCTACACCTTC. Protein: CASTPEATNYGYTF.

There are many counts of this clonotype. V usage is TRBV27 and J usage is TRBJ1-2; 7 bases match TRBD1. This CDR3 region has 13 residues. Germline CDR1 and CDR2: MNHEY and SMNVEV (reference sequence). V lost 4 bases to trimming and J lost 11 bases; unmatched junction nucleotides: 10. CDR3 coding DNA: TGTGCCAGCAGTTATAAACAGGGGTTTCGGTACACCTTC. It is translated as CASSYKQGFRYTF.

This clonotype was recorded at least ten times. V and J are TRBV7-2 and TRBJ2-7; the D gene could be TRBD1 or TRBD2 (5 bases each). The CDR3 spans 15 residues. V was cut by 3 bases and J by 5 bases, with 17 bases left in between. Germline values: CDR1 SGHTA, CDR2 FQGNSA. The CDR3 spells CASSFWGIARHEQYF. The CDR3 DNA reads as TGTGCCAGCAGCTTCTGGGGGATCGCCAGGCACGAGCAGTACTTC.

This clonotype was counted ten times or more. The CDR3 DNA sequence: TGTGCCAGCAGCCAAGTCGGTTTCCTCCACTTT. This sequence encodes CASSQVGFLHF. The gene calls are TRBV3-1 and TRBJ1-6, with D unclear. With 1 base removed from V and 15 bases from J, the gap between germline ends came to 7 bases. The CDR3 is 11 amino acids. CDR1 and CDR2 from the germline V gene are LGHDT and YNNKEL (reference sequence).

This clonotype was recorded many times. The V and J genes are TRBV28 and TRBJ2-3, with TRBD2 matching 11 bases. Per the germline V gene, CDR1 is MDHEN and CDR2 is SYDVKM. Losses at the gene ends were 5 bases for V and 4 bases for J; bases not matched to a gene: 5. The length of the CDR3 is 15 residues. CDR3 nucleotide sequence: TGTGCCAGCAGTCCACTAGCGGGAGATTCAGATACGCAGTATTTT. Translated, it gives CASSPLAGDSDTQYF.

The genes are TRBV20-1 and TRBJ2-7; D uncertain. The CDR3 contains 14 residues. The germline CDR1 and CDR2 sequences are DFQATT and SNEGSKA (reference sequence). Trimming took 0 bases from V and 2 from J, leaving 11 bases between them. The CDR3 here is CSAREAAFTYEQYF. DNA for the CDR3: TGCAGTGCTAGAGAGGCAGCCTTTACCTACGAGCAGTACTTC.

This clonotype has a single count. The gene calls are TRBV9 and TRBJ2-3, with 12 bases lining up with TRBD1. Unmatched junction bases numbered 6, after V lost 2 bases and J lost 8 bases. This CDR3 is 15 amino acids long. Germline V gene sequence: CDR1 SGDLS, CDR2 YYNGEE. The CDR3 reads CASSVGQGARTTQYF. In nucleotides, the CDR3 is TGTGCCAGCAGCGTGGGACAGGGGGCGAGGACTACGCAGTATTTT.

This clonotype was counted between two and nine times. The V and J genes are TRBV5-8 and TRBJ2-1; 8 nucleotides line up with TRBD2. Per the germline V gene, CDR1 is SGHTS and CDR2 is YDEGEE. Trimming took 0 bases from V and 7 from J; bases not matched to a gene: 12. The CDR3 spans 17 residues. CDR3 protein: CASSLVGSGGPRNEQFF. CDR3 nucleotide sequence: TGTGCCAGCAGCTTGGTCGGTTCGGGAGGGCCACGGAATGAGCAGTTCTTC. The full variable domain, its missing parts supplied by reference TRBV5-8 and TRBJ2-1, is EAGVTQSPTHLIKTRGQQATLRCSPISGHTSVYWYQQALGLGLQFLLWYDEGEERNRGNFPPRFSGRQFPNYSSELNVNALELEDSALYLCASSLVGSGGPRNEQFFGPGTRLTVL.

The gene calls are TRBV10-3 and TRBJ1-2; 10 nucleotides align to TRBD1. CDR1 and CDR2 (germline): ENHRY, SYGVKD. The length of the CDR3 is 16 residues. Germline trimming cut 3 bases from V and 5 bases from J; bases unmatched to any gene: 9. The CDR3 DNA sequence: TGTGCCATCAGTGAACTGGACAGGGGGGTTCGGTATGGCTACACCTTC. As protein: CAISELDRGVRYGYTF.

This chain links TRBV24-1 with TRBJ2-2, with 9 bases identical to TRBD2. The germline CDR1 and CDR2 sequences are KGHDR and SFDVKD. The junction had 5 bases not matched to a gene; V was cut back by 1 base and J by 0 bases. The CDR3 has 18 amino acids. CDR3 sequence reads: CATSDLGSGSPNTGELFF. The CDR3 DNA is TGTGCCACCAGTGATTTAGGTAGCGGGAGCCCGAACACCGGGGAGCTGTTTTTT.

The V call is TRBV29-1, the J call TRBJ2-6, with 7 bases matching TRBD1. The germline V gene encodes CDR1 SQVTM and CDR2 ANQGSEA. This CDR3 comprises 14 residues. V shed 7 bases and J 2 bases; nucleotides not matched to a gene: 5. CDR3 DNA: TGCAGCGGCCTAACAGGGGCTGGGGCCAACGTCCTGACTTTC. As protein: CSGLTGAGANVLTF.

This clonotype was counted ten times or more. The V and J genes are TRBV28 and TRBJ1-6; D is uncertain. Germline V lookup: CDR1 MDHEN, CDR2 SYDVKM. CDR3 length: 15 amino acids. V dropped 5 bases and J dropped 9 bases, with 17 bases sitting between them. CDR3 loop: CASSPPTRGSSPLHF. In DNA form, the CDR3 reads TGTGCCAGCAGTCCCCCGACACGCGGGAGTTCACCCCTCCACTTT.

This clonotype was detected a few times. The chain combines TRBV29-1 with TRBJ2-7; 14 bases map to TRBD2. Looked up from germline, CDR1 is SQVTM and CDR2 is ANQGSEA. V shed 7 bases and J 4 bases; nucleotides not matched to a gene: 3. The CDR3 runs to 13 residues. The CDR3 DNA reads TGCAGCGCCAGGACTAGCGGGAGGTACGAGCAGTACTTC. This gives the protein CSARTSGRYEQYF.

The V call is TRBV4-1, the J call TRBJ2-1; 10 bases fit TRBD2. The CDR3 contains 15 residues. CDR1 is MGHRA and CDR2 is YSYEKL in the germline V gene. V lost 4 bases, J lost 7 bases, and 7 bases stayed unmatched. CDR3 in DNA: TGCGCCAGCAGCCCAGGACAGCGGGAGGGGAATGAGCAGTTCTTC. Its protein product is CASSPGQREGNEQFF.

This clonotype has more than one count but fewer than ten. J is TRBJ1-5 and V is TRBV20-1, with unresolved D. This CDR3 has 15 residues. Trimming left V 4 bases short and J 5 bases short, with 18 bases between. Germline CDR1 DFQATT, CDR2 SNEGSKA (reference sequence). CDR3 sequence: CSATMGSGGYQPQHF. The CDR3 bases are TGCAGTGCTACGATGGGGTCCGGAGGGTATCAGCCCCAGCATTTT.

The chain links TRBV20-1 to TRBJ1-1; 7 bases agree with TRBD1. CDR1 is DFQATT and CDR2 is SNEGSKA in the germline V gene (reference sequence). Trimming at V came to 6 bases and at J to 1 base, leaving 5 bases not matched to a gene. This CDR3 is built from 13 residues. CDR3 sequence: CSAPRQGNTEAFF. The CDR3 nucleotides read TGCAGTGCCCCCCGACAGGGGAACACTGAAGCTTTCTTT.

This clonotype was observed a handful of times. This rearrangement joins TRBV7-9 to TRBJ1-3, with TRBD1 matching over 9 bases. From germline, CDR1 is SEHNR and CDR2 FQNEAQ (reference sequence). The CDR3 runs to 19 residues. The V segment lost 2 bases and the J segment 2 bases; nucleotides outside the gene matches: 13. The CDR3 reads CASSLIVWRTGGAGNTIYF. The CDR3 DNA reads TGTGCCAGCAGCTTAATTGTTTGGCGAACAGGGGGCGCTGGAAACACCATATATTTT.

V is TRBV7-8 and J is TRBJ2-3, with TRBD2 as a possible D gene (7 bases). The CDR3 sequence is 15 residues long. The germline CDR1 and CDR2 sequences are SGHVS and FQNEAQ. Trimming took 5 bases from V and 3 from J, leaving 15 bases between them. The CDR3 bases are TGTGCCAGCAGCATCTACCGGGGGGCTACAGATACGCAGTATTTT. The encoded protein is CASSIYRGATDTQYF.